This T cell receptor (beta chain) was recovered during a study of regulatory T cells in long-lasting Graves disease. Study summary: The definition of persistent Graves' disease was over 5 years of antithyroid drugs with positive TSH receptor antibodies. Findings and limits, study-wide: Only peripheral blood was studied, not thyroid tissue. Only a small sample size was used, which may have cut accuracy.

The time point: persistent/refractory GD, antithyroid drugs over 5 years with positive TRAb. RNA from PBMCs was the source of the TCR library. CDR3 length equals 11 residues. Per germline, CDR1 ENHRY and CDR2 SYGVKD. V lost 5 bases and J 4 bases, leaving 6 bases between the germline ends. According to the study, TCR beta libraries were built with iRepertoire HTBI primers and CDR3-region Arm-PCR. TCRdb used MiXCR to reprocess the multiplex PCR reads, holding one entry per CDR3 protein. The data hold under 450,000 distinct CDR3 sequences, with roughly 24% observed a single time. This clonotype was counted many times. Its antigen is unknown.

The sequence was collected from a woman between 40 and 55 years old with Graves disease. V gene TRBV10-3 combines with J gene TRBJ2-7; D is unclear. Specimen: peripheral blood mononuclear cells (PBMCs), collected when the disease was refractory, from a patient treated with antithyroid drugs. DNA for the CDR3: TGTGCCATCAGTAAGGGTTACGAGCAGTACTTC. It codes for CAISKGYEQYF.